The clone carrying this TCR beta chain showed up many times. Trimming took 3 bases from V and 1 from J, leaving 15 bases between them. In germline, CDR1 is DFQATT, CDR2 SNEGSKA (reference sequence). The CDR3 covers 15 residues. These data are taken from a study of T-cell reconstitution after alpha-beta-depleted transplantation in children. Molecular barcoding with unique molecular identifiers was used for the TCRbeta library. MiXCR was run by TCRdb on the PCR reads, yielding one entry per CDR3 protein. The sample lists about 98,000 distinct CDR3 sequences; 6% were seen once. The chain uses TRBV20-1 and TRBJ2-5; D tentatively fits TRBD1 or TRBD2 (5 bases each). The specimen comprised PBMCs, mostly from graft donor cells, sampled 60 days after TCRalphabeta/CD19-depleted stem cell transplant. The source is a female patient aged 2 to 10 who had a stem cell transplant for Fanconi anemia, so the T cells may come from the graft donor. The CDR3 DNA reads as TGCAGTGCTAGCCCGGTTCGGGGCTCCCAAGAGACCCAGTACTTC. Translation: CSASPVRGSQETQYF.